This T cell receptor (beta chain) was sequenced during a study of T cell changes during pregnancy in multiple sclerosis. Germline assignment: CDR1 LNHNV and CDR2 YYDKDF (reference sequence). V lost 0 bases and J 1 base, leaving 12 bases between the germline ends. The CDR3 loop spans 17 amino acids. Libraries were prepared by immunoSEQ multiplex PCR; TCRdb keeps only in-frame clonotypes and omits some of them. The table includes some 87,000 clones, 80% to 95% detected once. This specimen consisted of peripheral blood, obtained in the first trimester of pregnancy. The receptor was derived from a female donor with multiple sclerosis, enrolled in a pregnancy study. The V call is TRBV15, the J call TRBJ2-2; maybe TRBD2 (5 bases). CDR3: CATSRDHPSLNTGELFF. CDR3 nucleotides: TGTGCCACCAGCAGAGATCACCCTAGCCTGAACACCGGGGAGCTGTTTTTT. Drawing the rest from reference TRBV15 and TRBJ2-2, the complete variable domain is DAMVIQNPRYQVTQFGKPVTLSCSQTLNHNVMYWYQQKSSQAPKLLFHYYDKDFNNEADTPDNFQSRRPNTSFCFLDIRSPGLGDTAMYLCATSRDHPSLNTGELFFGEGSRLTVL.